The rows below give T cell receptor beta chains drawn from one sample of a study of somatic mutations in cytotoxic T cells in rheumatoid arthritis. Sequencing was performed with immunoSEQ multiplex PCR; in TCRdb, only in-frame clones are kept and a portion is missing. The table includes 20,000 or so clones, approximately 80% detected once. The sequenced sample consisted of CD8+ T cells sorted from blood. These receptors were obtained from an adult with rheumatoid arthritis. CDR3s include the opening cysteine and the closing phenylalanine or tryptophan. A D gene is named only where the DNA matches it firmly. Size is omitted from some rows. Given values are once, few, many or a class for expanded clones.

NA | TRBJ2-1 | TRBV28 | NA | TGTGCCAGCAGTTTATGGACTAGGGCGGGCGGTGAGCAGTTCTTC | CASSLWTRAGGEQFF
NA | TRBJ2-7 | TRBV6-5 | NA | TGTGCCAGCAGTTACCAACAGCAAACCTACGAGCAGTACTTC | CASSYQQQTYEQYF
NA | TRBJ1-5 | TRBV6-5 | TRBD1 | TGTGCCAGCAGGACAGGGTGGGGGAATCAGCCCCAGCATTTT | CASRTGWGNQPQHF
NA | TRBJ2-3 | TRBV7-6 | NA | TGTGCCAGCAGCCTTTCACCGCAGACCACAGATACGCAGTATTTT | CASSLSPQTTDTQYF
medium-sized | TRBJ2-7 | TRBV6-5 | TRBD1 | TGTGCCAGCAGTTTCTATCCGGGCAGGGGGCTCGAGCAGTACTTC | CASSFYPGRGLEQYF
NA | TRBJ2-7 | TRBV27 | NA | TGTGCCAGCAGCCCTGGACCAGGGAACGAGCAGTACTTC | CASSPGPGNEQYF
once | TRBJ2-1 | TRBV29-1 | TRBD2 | TGCAGCGCTAGGACTAGCGGGGGGGAGCAGTTCTTC | CSARTSGGEQFF
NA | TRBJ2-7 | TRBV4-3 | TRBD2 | TGCGCCAGCAGCCAAGATCTTTCGGCTAGCGGGACCCACGAGCAGTACTTC | CASSQDLSASGTHEQYF
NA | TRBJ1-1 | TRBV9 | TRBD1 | TGTGCCAGCAGCACCGAATGGACAGGGAAAGCTTTCTTT | CASSTEWTGKAFF
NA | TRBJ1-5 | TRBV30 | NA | TGTGCCTGGAGTCCCGGCGGGACACTGACGAAGCCCCAGCATTTT | CAWSPGGTLTKPQHF
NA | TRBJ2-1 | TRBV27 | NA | TGTGCCAGCAGCCCGAACCGGGTGGATGAGCAGTTCTTC | CASSPNRVDEQFF
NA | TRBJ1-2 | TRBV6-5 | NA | TGTGCCAGCAGTTACGGCCCCCAGGGAAGTACCTATGGCTACACCTTC | CASSYGPQGSTYGYTF
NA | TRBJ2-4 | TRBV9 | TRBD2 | TGTGCCAGCAGCGTAGGTAGCGGGAGGGCCACAAAAAACATTCAGTACTTC | CASSVGSGRATKNIQYF
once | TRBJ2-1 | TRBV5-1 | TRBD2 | TGCGCCAGCGGGGATGGAGCGGGAGCGAATGAGCAGTTCTTC | CASGDGAGANEQFF
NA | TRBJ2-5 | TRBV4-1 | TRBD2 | TGCGCCAGCAGCCCGGAACGACTAGCGGCGGAAGAGACCCAGTACTTC | CASSPERLAAEETQYF
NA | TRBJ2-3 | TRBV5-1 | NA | TGCGCCAGCAGCTTGGCCGGGGGCAGCGGAGATACGCAGTATTTT | CASSLAGGSGDTQYF
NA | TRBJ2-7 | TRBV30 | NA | TGTGCCTGGTCGGGGTGGGAAAGCTCCTACGAGCAGTACTTC | CAWSGWESSYEQYF
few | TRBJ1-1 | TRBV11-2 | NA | TGTGCCAGCAGCGGCAGAGGGGTAACTGAAGCTTTCTTT | CASSGRGVTEAFF
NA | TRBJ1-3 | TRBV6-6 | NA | TGTGCCAGCATTGAGGACACCATATATTTT | CASIEDTIYF
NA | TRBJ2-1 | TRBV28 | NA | TGTGCCAGCAGTTCAAAAAATGAGCAGTTCTTC | CASSSKNEQFF
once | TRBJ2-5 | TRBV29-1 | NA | TGCAGCGTCGTCCGTGGGGGATATGGAGAGACCCAGTACTTC | CSVVRGGYGETQYF
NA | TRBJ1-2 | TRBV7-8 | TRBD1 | TGTGCCAGCAGCTTAGGGCCAGGGGGCGACTATGGCTACACCTTC | CASSLGPGGDYGYTF
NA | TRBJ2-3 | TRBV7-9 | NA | TGTGCCAGCAGCTCCTCGGGCCAGATGACAGATACGCAGTATTTT | CASSSSGQMTDTQYF
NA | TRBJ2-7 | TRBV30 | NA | TGTGCCTGGAGTGCGGACTACGAGCAGTACTTC | CAWSADYEQYF
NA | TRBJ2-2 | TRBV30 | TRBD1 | TGTGCCTGGAGCAGGACAGGGACCGGGGAGCTGTTTTTT | CAWSRTGTGELFF
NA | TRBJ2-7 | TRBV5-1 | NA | TGCGCCAGCAGCCCAATGCGGGACCCCTACGAGCAGTACTTC | CASSPMRDPYEQYF
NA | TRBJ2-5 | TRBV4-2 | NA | TGTGCCAGCAGCCAAAGTCCTCCGCTAGCCCCAGAGACCCAGTACTTC | CASSQSPPLAPETQYF
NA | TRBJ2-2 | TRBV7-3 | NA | TGTGCCAGCAGCCTCCCGGACGGGGAGCTGTTTTTT | CASSLPDGELFF
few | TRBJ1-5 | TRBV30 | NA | TGTGCCTGGAGTATCGGTACCCACAATCAGCCCCAGCATTTT | CAWSIGTHNQPQHF
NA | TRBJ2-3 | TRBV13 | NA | TGTGCCAGCAGCGGGTCTGGCACAGATACGCAGTATTTT | CASSGSGTDTQYF
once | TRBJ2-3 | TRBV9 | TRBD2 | TGTGCCAGCAGCGCTCCTAGCGGGGTGGAGCGTACGCAGTATTTT | CASSAPSGVERTQYF
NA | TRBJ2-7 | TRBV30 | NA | TGTGCCTGGAGTCATACCCCCTACGAGCAGTACTTC | CAWSHTPYEQYF
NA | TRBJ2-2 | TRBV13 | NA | TGTGCCAGCAGCATCAATACGAACACCGGGGAGCTGTTTTTT | CASSINTNTGELFF
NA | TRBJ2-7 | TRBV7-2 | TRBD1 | TGTGCCAGCAGCTTAGCGGGACAGGGGGCGAGTGAGCAGTACTTC | CASSLAGQGASEQYF
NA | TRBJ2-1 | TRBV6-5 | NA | TGTGCCAGCAGTTACCTCGACGCATACAATGAGCAGTTCTTC | CASSYLDAYNEQFF
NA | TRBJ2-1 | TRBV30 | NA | TGTGCCGGGAACGGGGTAGCGACCTACAATGAGCAGTTCTTC | CAGNGVATYNEQFF
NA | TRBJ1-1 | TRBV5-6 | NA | TGTGCCAGCAGCCCTACTTTTGGGGGGAGCACTGAAGCTTTCTTT | CASSPTFGGSTEAFF
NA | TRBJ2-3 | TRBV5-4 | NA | TGTGCCAGCAGCTTGGGCCGATCTAGCACAGATACGCAGTATTTT | CASSLGRSSTDTQYF
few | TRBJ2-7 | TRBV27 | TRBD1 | TGTGCCAGCAGTTTATCCCCGACAGGGAGTGGAGAGCAGTACTTC | CASSLSPTGSGEQYF
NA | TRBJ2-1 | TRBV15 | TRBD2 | TGTGCCACCAGCAGAGGTAGTCCAGGGGGGACTAGCGGGGACTACAATGAGCAGTTCTTC | CATSRGSPGGTSGDYNEQFF
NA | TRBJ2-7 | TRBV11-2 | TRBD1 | TGTGCCAGCAGCTTAGGGACAGGGGGCATCGAGCAGTACTTC | CASSLGTGGIEQYF
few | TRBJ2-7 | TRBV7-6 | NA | TGTGCCAGCAGCATAGGGGGGGCCGGCTACGAGCAGTACTTC | CASSIGGAGYEQYF
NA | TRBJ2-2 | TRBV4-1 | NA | TGCGCCAGCAGCCAAGTTGCGACATTAAACACCGGGGAGCTGTTTTTT | CASSQVATLNTGELFF
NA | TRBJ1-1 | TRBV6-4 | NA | TGTGCCAGCAGTGACGGGGACGTAAAGAACATGAACACTGAAGCTTTCTTT | CASSDGDVKNMNTEAFF
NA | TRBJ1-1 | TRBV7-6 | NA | TGTGCCAGCAGCTTGGGGACGAACACTGAAGCTTTCTTT | CASSLGTNTEAFF
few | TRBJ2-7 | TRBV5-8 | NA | TGTGCCAGCAGCCCCCGAACCGGGACAACCTACGAGCAGTACTTC | CASSPRTGTTYEQYF
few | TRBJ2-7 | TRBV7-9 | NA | TGTGCCAGCAGCTCACTTACCGGCCTTTACGAGCAGTACTTC | CASSSLTGLYEQYF
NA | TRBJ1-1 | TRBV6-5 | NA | TGTGCCAGCAGTTACTCGGGGTTGAATGGGAACACTGAAGCTTTCTTT | CASSYSGLNGNTEAFF
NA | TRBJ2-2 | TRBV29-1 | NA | TGCAGCGTTGTCGACAGAAACACCGGGGAGCTGTTTTTT | CSVVDRNTGELFF
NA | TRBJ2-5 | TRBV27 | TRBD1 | TGTGCCAGCAGTGTCCGAGGACAGGAAGAGGAGACCCAGTACTTC | CASSVRGQEEETQYF
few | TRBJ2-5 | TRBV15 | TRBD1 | TGTGCCACCAGCGGTCTCCGGACAGGACAAGAGACCCAGTACTTC | CATSGLRTGQETQYF
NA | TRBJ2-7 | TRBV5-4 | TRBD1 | TGTGCCAGCAGTCAAGGGACAGGGGCACTTTTAGAGCAGTACTTC | CASSQGTGALLEQYF
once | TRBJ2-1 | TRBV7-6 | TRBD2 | TGTGCCAGCAGCTTAGTACAACTAGCGGGAGTTTCCGGGTCCGAGTACAATGAGCAGTTCTTC | CASSLVQLAGVSGSEYNEQFF
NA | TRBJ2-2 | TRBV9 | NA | TGTGCCAGTGACTCTAGCAACGGGGAGCTGTTTTTT | CASDSSNGELFF